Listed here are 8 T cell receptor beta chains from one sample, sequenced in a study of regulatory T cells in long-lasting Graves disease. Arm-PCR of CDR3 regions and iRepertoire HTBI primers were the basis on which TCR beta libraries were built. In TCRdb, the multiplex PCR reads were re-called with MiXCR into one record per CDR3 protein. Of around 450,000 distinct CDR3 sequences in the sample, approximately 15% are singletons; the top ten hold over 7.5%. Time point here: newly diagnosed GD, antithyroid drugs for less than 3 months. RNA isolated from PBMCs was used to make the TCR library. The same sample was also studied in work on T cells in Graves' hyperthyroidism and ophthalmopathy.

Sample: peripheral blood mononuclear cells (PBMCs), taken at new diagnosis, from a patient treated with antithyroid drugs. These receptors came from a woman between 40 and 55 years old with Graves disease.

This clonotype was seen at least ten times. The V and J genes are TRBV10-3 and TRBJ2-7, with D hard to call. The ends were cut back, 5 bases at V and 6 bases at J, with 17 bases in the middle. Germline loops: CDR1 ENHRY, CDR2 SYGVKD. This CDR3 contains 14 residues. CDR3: CAISQVQDGGEQYF. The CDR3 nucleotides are TGTGCCATCAGTCAAGTTCAGGATGGCGGCGAGCAGTACTTC.

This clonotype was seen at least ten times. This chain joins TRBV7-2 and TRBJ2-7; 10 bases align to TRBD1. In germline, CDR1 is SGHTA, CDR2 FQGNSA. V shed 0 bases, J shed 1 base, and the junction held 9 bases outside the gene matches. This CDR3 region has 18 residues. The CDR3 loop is CASSLASGTGDFSYEQYF. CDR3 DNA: TGTGCCAGCAGCTTAGCTTCCGGGACAGGGGATTTTTCCTACGAGCAGTACTTC.

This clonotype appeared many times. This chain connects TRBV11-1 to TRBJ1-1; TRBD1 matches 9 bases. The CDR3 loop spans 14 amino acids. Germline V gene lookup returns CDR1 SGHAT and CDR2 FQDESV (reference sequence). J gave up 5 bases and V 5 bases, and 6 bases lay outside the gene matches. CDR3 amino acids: CASSPDRGHTEAFF. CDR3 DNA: TGTGCCAGCAGCCCGGACAGGGGTCATACTGAAGCTTTCTTT.

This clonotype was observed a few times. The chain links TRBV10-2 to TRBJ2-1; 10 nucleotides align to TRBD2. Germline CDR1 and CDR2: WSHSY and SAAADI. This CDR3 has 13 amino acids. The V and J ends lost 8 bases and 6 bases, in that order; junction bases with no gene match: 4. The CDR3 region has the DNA TGCGCCAGCGGACTAGCGGAGTTCAATGAGCAGTTCTTC. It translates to CASGLAEFNEQFF.

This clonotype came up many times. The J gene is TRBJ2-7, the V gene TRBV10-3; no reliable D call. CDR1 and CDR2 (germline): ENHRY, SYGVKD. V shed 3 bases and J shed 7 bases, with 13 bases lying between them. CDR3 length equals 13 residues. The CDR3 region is CAISEGAALEQYF. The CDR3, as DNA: TGTGCCATCAGTGAAGGTGCGGCACTAGAGCAGTACTTC.

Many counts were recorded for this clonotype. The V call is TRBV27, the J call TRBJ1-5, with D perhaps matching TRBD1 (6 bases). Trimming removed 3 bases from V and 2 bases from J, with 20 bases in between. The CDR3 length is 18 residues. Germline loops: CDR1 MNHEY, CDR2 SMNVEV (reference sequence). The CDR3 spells CASSFPPKGDAGNQPQHF. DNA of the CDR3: TGTGCCAGCAGTTTCCCACCGAAGGGGGATGCGGGCAATCAGCCCCAGCATTTT.

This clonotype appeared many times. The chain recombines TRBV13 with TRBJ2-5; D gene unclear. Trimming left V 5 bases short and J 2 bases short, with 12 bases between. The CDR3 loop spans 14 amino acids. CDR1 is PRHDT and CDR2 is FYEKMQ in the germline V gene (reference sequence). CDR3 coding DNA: TGTGCCAGCAGCCAAGGGTTACAGCAAGAGACCCAGTACTTC. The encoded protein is CASSQGLQQETQYF.

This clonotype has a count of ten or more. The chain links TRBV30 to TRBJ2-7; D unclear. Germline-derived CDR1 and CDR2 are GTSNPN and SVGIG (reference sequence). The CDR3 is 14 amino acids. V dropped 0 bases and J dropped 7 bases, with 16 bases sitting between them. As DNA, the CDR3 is TGTGCCTGGAGTGTCTCTTGGGCCAGTCTAGAGCAGTACTTC. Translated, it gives CAWSVSWASLEQYF. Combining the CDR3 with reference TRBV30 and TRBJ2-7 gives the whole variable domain SQTIHQWPATLVQPVGSPLSLECTVEGTSNPNLYWYRQAAGRGLQLLFYSVGIGQISSEVPQNLSASRPQDRQFILSSKKLLLSDSGFYLCAWSVSWASLEQYFGPGTRLTVT.